These 19 T cell receptor beta chains were sequenced from one sample in a study of blood T cell repertoires in COVID-19 (dated by TCRdb to 2020 to 2022). The library was obtained by the immunoSEQ multiplex PCR assay. Sourced from immuneACCESS, this table was stored by TCRdb with only in-frame sequences that have V and J called. A share of the clones is absent; for the studies checked, an unresolved V gene accounts for under half, and the remainder has no known explanation. The sample table records approximately 150,000 clones; over 80% of these occur just once. Approximately 9% of the sample comes from the top ten. The sequenced sample was peripheral blood. All receptors come from a man aged 25 to 45 with COVID-19, enrolled during active disease.

The chain joins TRBV6-6 to TRBJ1-2, with D perhaps TRBD1 (5 bases). The CDR3 contains 14 residues. The germline V gene encodes CDR1 MNHNY and CDR2 SVGAGI (reference sequence). Trimming stripped 7 bases from V and 5 bases from J, with 17 bases between. CDR3 sequence (DNA): TGTGCCAGCAACGGCGGGACGGACATATATGGCTACACCTTC. Encoded protein: CASNGGTDIYGYTF.

This clone was observed once. The chain couples TRBV11-3 to TRBJ2-3, with D possibly being TRBD2 (5 bases). V was trimmed by 3 bases and J by 1 base, leaving 5 bases between them. CDR1 is SGHNT, CDR2 YENEEA, per germline. CDR3 length: 13 amino acids. The CDR3 nucleotides read TGTGCCAGCAGCTTCGGGGGCACAGATACGCAGTATTTT. It is translated as CASSFGGTDTQYF.

This chain links TRBV7-2 with TRBJ1-2; 11 nucleotides match TRBD1. The trim removed 3 bases at V and 0 bases at J, leaving 6 bases unmatched. Germline V CDR1 and CDR2: SGHTA, FQGNSA. This CDR3 has 17 residues. CDR3 DNA: TGTGCCAGCAGCTTGCCGGGACAGGGGGAGTCTAACTATGGCTACACCTTC. This sequence encodes CASSLPGQGESNYGYTF. The full variable domain, with the rest looked up from reference TRBV7-2 and TRBJ1-2, is GAGVSQSPSNKVTEKGKDVELRCDPISGHTALYWYRQSLGQGLEFLIYFQGNSAPDKSGLPSDRFSAERTGGSVSTLTIQRTQQEDSAVYLCASSLPGQGESNYGYTFGSGTRLTVV.

The chain combines TRBV4-1 with TRBJ1-2; no firm D call. V lost 0 bases, J lost 4 bases, and 12 bases lay in between. Germline CDR1 and CDR2: MGHRA and YSYEKL. This CDR3 has 15 amino acids. The CDR3 spells CASSQDEGSFYGYTF. CDR3 nucleotides: TGCGCCAGCAGCCAAGATGAGGGCAGCTTCTATGGCTACACCTTC.

V gene TRBV27 combines with J gene TRBJ2-5; maybe TRBD2 (5 bases). Trimming stripped 6 bases from V and 4 bases from J, with 12 bases between. CDR3 length equals 13 residues. The V gene's germline CDR1 is MNHEY and CDR2 SMNVEV (reference sequence). Here the CDR3 reads CASSSEEGETQYF. CDR3 coding DNA: TGTGCCAGCAGCTCAGAAGAGGGAGAGACCCAGTACTTC.

The chain uses TRBV7-2 and TRBJ2-5; maybe TRBD1 (5 bases). Germline CDR1 is SGHTA and CDR2 is FQGNSA. Trimming stripped 5 bases from V and 5 bases from J, with 15 bases between. This CDR3 contains 14 residues. CDR3 in amino acids: CASSPRTFGETQYF. In DNA, the CDR3 is TGTGCCAGCAGCCCTCGGACATTTGGGGAGACCCAGTACTTC.

The chain uses TRBV18 and TRBJ1-5; 9 bases are a match to TRBD1. The CDR3 sequence is 16 residues long. With 6 bases clipped from V and 4 bases from J, the junction kept 10 bases outside the gene matches. CDR1 and CDR2 (germline): KGHSH, LQKENI. CDR3: CASSPGTGKSNQPQHF. CDR3 in DNA: TGTGCCAGCTCCCCCGGGACAGGGAAATCTAATCAGCCCCAGCATTTT.

The V and J genes are TRBV29-1 and TRBJ1-1; D uncertain. V was shortened by 1 base and J by 5 bases, with 14 bases between the two germline ends. CDR1 and CDR2 from the germline V gene are SQVTM and ANQGSEA. The CDR3 has 14 amino acids. The CDR3 sequence is CSVEAAAGLTEAFF. The CDR3 nucleotides are TGCAGCGTTGAAGCGGCGGCCGGCCTAACTGAAGCTTTCTTT.

This clone showed up just a few times. An end of the junction does not agree with germline; a read error may underlie this. This chain uses TRBV5-4 with TRBJ1-1, with D hard to call. Germline V gene sequence: CDR1 SGHNT, CDR2 YYREEE (reference sequence). The CDR3 runs to 10 residues. CDR3 protein: CASSLNVPGF. The CDR3 region has the DNA TGTGCCAGCAGCTTGAACGTGCCGGGGTTT.

V usage is TRBV27 and J usage is TRBJ2-5; D not resolved. The length of the CDR3 is 13 residues. Between the trimmed V and J ends, which lost 3 bases and 5 bases, there was a span of 10 bases. The germline CDR1 and CDR2 sequences are MNHEY and SMNVEV (reference sequence). This CDR3 reads CASSFSSPETQYF. The CDR3 region has the DNA TGTGCCAGCAGTTTCTCCTCCCCGGAGACCCAGTACTTC.

The V call is TRBV5-8, the J call TRBJ2-7, with 7 bases matching TRBD2. The CDR3 extends over 14 amino acids. Germline V gives CDR1 SGHTS, CDR2 YDEGEE. V shed 2 bases and J 3 bases; nucleotides not matched to a gene: 5. The DNA for the CDR3 is TGTGCCAGCAGCTTTGTAGCGGGCCTCTACGAGCAGTACTTC. Translation gives CASSFVAGLYEQYF.

The chain uses TRBV3-1 (or the pseudogene TRBV3-2) and TRBJ2-4; TRBD1 matches 10 bases. From germline, CDR1 is LGHDT and CDR2 YNNKEL (reference sequence). The CDR3 totals 15 residues. V dropped 2 bases and J dropped 4; count of bases not matched to a gene: 2. This CDR3 is CASSQQGQGKNIQYF. CDR3 bases: TGTGCCAGCAGCCAACAGGGACAGGGGAAAAACATTCAGTACTTC.

This chain uses TRBV6-6 with TRBJ2-7; 8 nucleotides agree with TRBD1. CDR1 is MNHNY and CDR2 is SVGAGI in the germline V gene (reference sequence). Trimming took 4 bases from V and 5 from J; bases not matched to a gene: 7. CDR3 size: 14 residues. The CDR3 loop reads CASSFGQGVDEQYF. CDR3 bases: TGTGCCAGCAGTTTCGGACAGGGTGTCGACGAGCAGTACTTC.

The chain links TRBV20-1 to TRBJ2-5; no clear D gene. CDR1 is DFQATT, CDR2 SNEGSKA, per germline (reference sequence). The CDR3 runs 11 residues. V lost 8 bases and J 2 bases, leaving 9 bases between the germline ends. The CDR3 region is CSSNRQETQYF. The CDR3 coding sequence is TGCAGTTCAAACAGACAAGAGACCCAGTACTTC.

In DNA form, the CDR3 reads TGTGCCAGTAGCCCGGGAGGATATGGCTACACCTTC. As protein: CASSPGGYGYTF. V is TRBV19 and J is TRBJ1-2; D is unclear. Trimming cost V 6 bases and J 5 bases, with 10 bases left between them. The CDR3 length is 12 residues. CDR1 is LNHDA, CDR2 SQIVND, per germline (reference sequence).

The V and J genes are TRBV19 and TRBJ2-3; 13 bases match TRBD2. V lost 5 bases and J lost 6; bases outside the gene matches: 8. Germline CDR1 LNHDA, CDR2 SQIVND (reference sequence). This CDR3 is 16 amino acids long. CDR3 protein: CASSSWTSGSFDTQYF. In DNA form, the CDR3 reads TGTGCCAGTAGTTCCTGGACTAGCGGGAGTTTCGATACGCAGTATTTT.

The CDR3 loop is CASSFGAGNTGELFF. The CDR3, as DNA: TGTGCCAGCAGTTTTGGAGCCGGGAACACCGGGGAGCTGTTTTTT. J is TRBJ2-2 and V is TRBV27; D ambiguous. Germline V CDR1 and CDR2: MNHEY, SMNVEV (reference sequence). V lost 3 bases and J lost 1, with 9 bases in between. This CDR3 comprises 15 residues.

The sample holds one count of this clone. The rearrangement uses TRBV28 and TRBJ1-2; TRBD1 matches at 10 bases. In germline, CDR1 is MDHEN, CDR2 SYDVKM. CDR3 length equals 14 residues. V trimming: 5 bases; J trimming: 5 bases; junction bases outside the gene matches: 5. The CDR3 loop is CASSDDRGQYGYTF. DNA for the CDR3: TGTGCCAGCAGTGATGACAGGGGGCAATATGGCTACACCTTC.

This clone was found many times. The chain joins TRBV7-2 to TRBJ2-3; D gene unclear. This CDR3 has 11 amino acids. Germline CDR1 and CDR2: SGHTA and FQGNSA. The germline V and J ends were trimmed by 2 bases and 6 bases, with 3 bases remaining between them. Written as DNA, the CDR3 is TGTGCCAGCAGCTTATCGGATACGCAGTATTTT. Protein: CASSLSDTQYF.